A selection of T cell receptor beta chains follows, all from one sample in a study of long-term antiretroviral therapy in people with HIV. The protocol was immunoSEQ multiplex PCR, while the TCRdb copy is restricted to in-frame clones and leaves out a portion. The table records tens of thousands of clones, approximately 93% of them present only once. Sequences were derived from unsorted PBMCs, sampled 7.6 years after starting antiretroviral therapy. All receptors derive from a woman aged 40 to 50 with HIV. The CDR3 runs from the conserved cysteine through the conserved F or W. Fields, in order: D gene, V gene, J gene, clone size, CDR3 protein, CDR3 DNA. A D gene is named only where the DNA matches it firmly. A clone size is listed for some rows: how often the clone was seen (once, few, many), or a class if it is expanded.

d_gene: NA
v_gene: TRBV7-3
j_gene: TRBJ2-1
abundance: NA
CDR3aa: CASSLDSNEQFF
CDR3nt: TGTGCCAGCAGCCTGGACAGCAATGAGCAGTTCTTC

d_gene: NA
v_gene: TRBV7-2
j_gene: TRBJ2-5
abundance: NA
CDR3aa: CASSLGPRRPRQETQYF
CDR3nt: TGTGCCAGCAGCTTAGGGCCGAGACGGCCGAGACAAGAGACCCAGTACTTC

d_gene: TRBD1
v_gene: TRBV9
j_gene: TRBJ1-1
abundance: NA
CDR3aa: CASSVGTGANTEAFF
CDR3nt: TGTGCCAGCAGCGTAGGGACAGGGGCAAACACTGAAGCTTTCTTT

d_gene: NA
v_gene: TRBV4-1
j_gene: TRBJ2-1
abundance: NA
CDR3aa: CASSQGSPYNEQFF
CDR3nt: TGCGCCAGCAGCCAGGGGTCCCCCTACAATGAGCAGTTCTTC

d_gene: NA
v_gene: TRBV28
j_gene: TRBJ1-6
abundance: NA
CDR3aa: CASSRDTNNSPLHF
CDR3nt: TGTGCCAGCAGCCGGGACACTAATAATTCACCCCTCCACTTT

d_gene: NA
v_gene: TRBV6-5
j_gene: TRBJ1-6
abundance: NA
CDR3aa: CASSYGVGVNSPLHF
CDR3nt: TGTGCCAGCAGTTACGGTGTGGGGGTGAATTCACCCCTCCACTTT

d_gene: TRBD1
v_gene: TRBV19
j_gene: TRBJ1-5
abundance: NA
CDR3aa: CASSSGQAYSNQPQHF
CDR3nt: TGTGCCAGTAGTAGCGGACAGGCTTATAGCAATCAGCCCCAGCATTTT

d_gene: NA
v_gene: TRBV2
j_gene: TRBJ2-7
abundance: NA
CDR3aa: CASSGREQYF
CDR3nt: TGTGCCAGCAGTGGGAGGGAGCAGTACTTC

d_gene: NA
v_gene: TRBV6-1
j_gene: TRBJ1-2
abundance: once
CDR3aa: CASRRDLYGYTF
CDR3nt: TGTGCCAGCAGACGGGACCTATATGGCTACACCTTC

d_gene: NA
v_gene: TRBV20-1
j_gene: TRBJ1-1
abundance: NA
CDR3aa: CSAYENTEAFF
CDR3nt: TGCAGTGCATATGAGAACACTGAAGCTTTCTTT

d_gene: TRBD1
v_gene: TRBV19
j_gene: TRBJ1-6
abundance: NA
CDR3aa: CASSIPDRANSPLHF
CDR3nt: TGTGCCAGTAGTATCCCTGACAGGGCGAATTCACCCCTCCACTTT

d_gene: NA
v_gene: TRBV21-1
j_gene: TRBJ1-5
abundance: once
CDR3aa: CASSKATDTSNQPQHF
CDR3nt: TGTGCCAGCAGCAAAGCCACAGACACGTCAAATCAGCCCCAGCATTTT

d_gene: NA
v_gene: TRBV27
j_gene: TRBJ1-2
abundance: NA
CDR3aa: CASREDRFNYGYTF
CDR3nt: TGTGCCAGCAGAGAAGATAGATTTAACTATGGCTACACCTTC

d_gene: TRBD1
v_gene: TRBV4-3
j_gene: TRBJ2-5
abundance: NA
CDR3aa: CASSQQQGAETQYF
CDR3nt: TGCGCCAGCAGCCAACAACAGGGGGCTGAGACCCAGTACTTC

d_gene: NA
v_gene: TRBV6-5
j_gene: TRBJ2-7
abundance: NA
CDR3aa: CASSSSGTHSSYEQYF
CDR3nt: TGTGCCAGCAGTTCCTCCGGGACCCACAGCTCCTACGAGCAGTACTTC

d_gene: NA
v_gene: TRBV5-4
j_gene: TRBJ2-3
abundance: NA
CDR3aa: CASSFSGTDTQYF
CDR3nt: TGTGCCAGCAGCTTCTCAGGCACAGATACGCAGTATTTT

d_gene: TRBD2
v_gene: TRBV4-3
j_gene: TRBJ2-3
abundance: NA
CDR3aa: CASSPSKTSGGLDTQYF
CDR3nt: TGCGCCAGCAGCCCGTCGAAGACTAGCGGGGGTTTGGATACGCAGTATTTT